The source of this TCR beta chain is a study of beta chain features in type 1 diabetes (dated by TCRdb to the late 2010s). Context from the whole study: Mean age, gender distribution, total cell number and subset yield were not different between patients and healthy donors. A total of over 90,000,000 sorted cells were examined across all samples, and a strong correlation was observed between cell number per subset and RNA yield. The study compared TCRB repertoires of sorted circulating CD4+ T cell subsets between recently diagnosed type 1 diabetes patients and matched healthy donors. Whereas all 28 donors provided naive and central memory subsets, regulatory and stem cell-like memory subsets were isolated from just 8 patients and roughly 8 healthy donors. What the study reported, not specific to this receptor: Fewer insertions and more nucleotide deletions at VDJ recombination sites were observed in patients with type 1 diabetes, implying thymic rearrangement abnormalities. In all four CD4+ subsets, TCRB CDR3 length was moderately but significantly shorter in type 1 diabetes patients. Because the HLA sub-analyses included only small numbers of individuals, any influence of HLA type on TCRB rearrangement was left unresolved. PCR might favor shorter templates, but patient and control samples were amplified and corrected together, so any skew would affect both groups equally. Because cDNA was sequenced instead of genomic DNA, activated cells with high expression could be over-represented, although the groups did not differ in activation or CD3 levels. Naive, central memory and regulatory TCRB repertoires appeared to be more alike among patients than among healthy donors.

From the cysteine up to the phenylalanine, the CDR3 has a length of 12 residues. This entry keeps only the CDR3 DNA: 36 bases, framed from base 1. Via the germline V gene (reference sequence), CDR1 is SEHNR and CDR2 FQNEAQ. A single peripheral blood draw of about 116 mL on average was collected from each donor into heparinised tubes. A BD FACSAria II was used to sort naive, central memory, regulatory and stem cell-like memory CD4+ T cells with a panel that included CD45RO, CCR7, CD25, CD127, CD95 and CD27. Purity was above 98% for every sorted population. Right away, PBMCs were isolated by Lymphoprep density gradient centrifugation and were stained directly, with no culture step. So that batch effects would be minimized, each experiment stained and sorted samples in pairs, pairing one healthy donor with one patient. This clone was seen ten or more times. No antigen is known for it. Compared with germline, one end of the junction differs, possibly owing to a read error.

All of the isolated RNA was reverse transcribed with the High Capacity cDNA Reverse Transcription Kit, so expressed TCRB transcripts were sequenced. Naive, central memory and regulatory T cell samples underwent deep immunoSEQ sequencing, averaging about 3.57 million total reads per sample. Sorted cells were lysed in RLT buffer and RNA was extracted with DNase-treated RNeasy Micro or Mini kits, depending on cell number. Each cell subset was processed separately to prevent cross-contamination, with patient and healthy donor samples processed together. Using the immunoSEQ multiplex PCR, TCRB sequences were amplified from cDNA into 87-bp fragments spanning the CDR3 region. Amplicons were sequenced on the Illumina HiSeq platform. The paper's processing steps were these. Synthetic template baselines were used to correct PCR bias computationally, reads within Hamming distance 2 were collapsed together, and singletons that could not be merged were discarded. Reads were aligned against IMGT so that V, D and J genes, CDR3 length and insertions or deletions at six rearrangement sites could be assigned. Within each subset, clonotype counts were normalized to sorted cell number, and only after that were true diversity and Gini coefficients computed with the tcR R package. The overlap coefficient, calculated on TCRB nucleotide sequences, was used to measure repertoire sharing. Out-of-frame TCRB sequences from naive cells were analyzed as a proxy for the pre-selection repertoire. The immuneACCESS repertoire file appears here via TCRdb, limited to in-frame rearrangements. These files lack a portion of the clones; in checked studies, under half of the deficit traces to unresolved V genes, and the cause of the others is not known. V and J calls and clone size are given by that table; D and trimming were obtained from the DNA. This sample holds about 340,000 clones; approximately 12% were observed only once. The ten largest clones capture about 0.016% of the sample.

Sequenced: naive CD4+ T cells from blood. The sample's cell subset or site label is to be understood as: true naive CD4+ T cells. This chain is built from TRBV7-9 and TRBJ2-7, with 7 bases in between that match TRBD2. The clonotype comes from a woman under 30 with type 1 diabetes. The DNA is TGTGCCAGCAGCTTAGAGCGGGAAAGTCGAGTGTTC. This gives the protein CASSLERESRVF.